One TCR beta chain is described in this entry. CDR1 and CDR2 (germline): SGHNT, YYREEE (reference sequence). The CDR3 has 14 residues. Trimming shortened V by 4 bases and J by 7 bases, and 14 bases separated the two germline ends. Study members were between about 18 and 95 years old and lived in about two dozen US regions. The source of the sample is a study of blood T cell repertoires in COVID-19. Overall study: T cells, B-cell-depleted T cells, or PBMCs provided the cDNA or gDNA that served as material.

Sequencing was performed with immunoSEQ multiplex PCR; in TCRdb, only in-frame clones are kept and a portion is missing. This table holds about 220,000 clones, about 79% found once. The chain carries TRBV5-4 and TRBJ1-4; D might be TRBD1 (5 bases). Sample: PBMCs or T cells enriched from blood (not recorded which). The TCR sequence derives from a woman aged 40 to 50 with acute COVID-19. CDR3 region: CASSPGGRGEKLFF. CDR3 DNA sequence: TGTGCCAGCAGCCCCGGGGGGAGGGGTGAAAAACTGTTTTTT.